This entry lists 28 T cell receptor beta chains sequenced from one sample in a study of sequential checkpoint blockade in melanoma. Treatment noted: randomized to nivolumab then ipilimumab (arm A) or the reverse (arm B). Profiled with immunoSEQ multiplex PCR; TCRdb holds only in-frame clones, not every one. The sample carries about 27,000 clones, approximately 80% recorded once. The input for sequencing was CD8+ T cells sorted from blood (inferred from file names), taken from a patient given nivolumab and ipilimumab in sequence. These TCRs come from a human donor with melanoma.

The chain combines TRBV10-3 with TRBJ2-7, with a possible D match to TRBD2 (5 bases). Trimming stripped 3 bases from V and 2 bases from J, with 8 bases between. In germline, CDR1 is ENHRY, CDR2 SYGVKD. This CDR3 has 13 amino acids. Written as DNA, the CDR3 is TGTGCCATCAGTGAAGGGAGTACCTACGAGCAGTACTTC. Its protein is CAISEGSTYEQYF.

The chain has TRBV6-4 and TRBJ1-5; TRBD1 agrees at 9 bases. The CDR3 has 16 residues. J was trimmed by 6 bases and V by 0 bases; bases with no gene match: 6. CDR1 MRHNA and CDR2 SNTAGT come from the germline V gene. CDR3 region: CASSDSPTGGAQPQHF. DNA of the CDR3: TGTGCCAGCAGTGACTCGCCGACAGGGGGGGCTCAGCCCCAGCATTTT.

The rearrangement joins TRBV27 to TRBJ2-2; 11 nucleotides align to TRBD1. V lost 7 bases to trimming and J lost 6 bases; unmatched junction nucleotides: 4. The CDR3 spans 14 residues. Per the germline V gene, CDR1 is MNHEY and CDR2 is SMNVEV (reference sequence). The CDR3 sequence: CASTWGQGAGELFF. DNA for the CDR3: TGTGCCAGCACCTGGGGACAGGGGGCCGGGGAGCTGTTTTTT.

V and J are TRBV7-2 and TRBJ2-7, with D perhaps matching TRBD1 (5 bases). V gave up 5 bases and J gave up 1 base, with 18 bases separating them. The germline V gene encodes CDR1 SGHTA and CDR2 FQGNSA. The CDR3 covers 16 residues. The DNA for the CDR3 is TGTGCCAGCAGCCTATCACGGAAGACAGAGTCCTACGAGCAGTACTTC. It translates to CASSLSRKTESYEQYF.

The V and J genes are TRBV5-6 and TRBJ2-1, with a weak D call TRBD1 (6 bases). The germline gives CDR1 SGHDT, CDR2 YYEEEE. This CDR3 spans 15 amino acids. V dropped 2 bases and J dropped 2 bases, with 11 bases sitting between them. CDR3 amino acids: CASSFTGTPYNEQFF. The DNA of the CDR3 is TGTGCCAGCAGCTTTACAGGGACCCCCTACAATGAGCAGTTCTTC.

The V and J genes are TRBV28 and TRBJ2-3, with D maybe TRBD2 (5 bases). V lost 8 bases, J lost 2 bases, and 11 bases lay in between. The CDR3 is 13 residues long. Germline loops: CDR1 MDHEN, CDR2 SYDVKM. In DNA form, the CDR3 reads TGTGCCAGCCTTGGAGGCCCCACAGATACGCAGTATTTT. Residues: CASLGGPTDTQYF.

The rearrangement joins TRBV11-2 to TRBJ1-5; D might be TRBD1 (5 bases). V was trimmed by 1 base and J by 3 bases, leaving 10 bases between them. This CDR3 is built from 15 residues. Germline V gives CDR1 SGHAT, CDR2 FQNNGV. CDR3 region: CASSLGWGDNQPQHF. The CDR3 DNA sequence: TGTGCCAGCAGCTTAGGGTGGGGGGACAATCAGCCCCAGCATTTT.

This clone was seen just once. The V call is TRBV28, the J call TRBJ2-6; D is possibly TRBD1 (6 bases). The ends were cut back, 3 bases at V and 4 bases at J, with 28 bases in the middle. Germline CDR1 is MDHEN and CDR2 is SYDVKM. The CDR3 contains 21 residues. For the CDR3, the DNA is TGTGCCAGCAGTTTTTCCCCCCACAGGGCTCCTCCCTTACTGGGGGCCAACGTCCTGACTTTC. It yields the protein CASSFSPHRAPPLLGANVLTF.

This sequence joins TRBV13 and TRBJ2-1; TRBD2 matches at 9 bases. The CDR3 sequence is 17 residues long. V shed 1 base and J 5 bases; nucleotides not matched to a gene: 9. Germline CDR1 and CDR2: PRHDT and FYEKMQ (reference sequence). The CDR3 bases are TGTGCCAGCAGCTTAGCCTTAGGCGGGGGGGGCCACAATGAGCAGTTCTTC. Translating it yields CASSLALGGGGHNEQFF. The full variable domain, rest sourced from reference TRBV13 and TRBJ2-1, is AAGVIQSPRHLIKEKRETATLKCYPIPRHDTVYWYQQGPGQDPQFLISFYEKMQSDKGSIPDRFSAQQFSDYHSELNMSSLELGDSALYFCASSLALGGGGHNEQFFGPGTRLTVL.

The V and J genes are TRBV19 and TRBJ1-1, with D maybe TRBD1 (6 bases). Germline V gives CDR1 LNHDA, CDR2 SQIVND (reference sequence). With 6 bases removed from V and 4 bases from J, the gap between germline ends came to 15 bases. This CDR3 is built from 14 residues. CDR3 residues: CASSHGQTSTEAFF. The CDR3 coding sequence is TGTGCCAGTAGCCACGGACAGACGAGCACTGAAGCTTTCTTT.

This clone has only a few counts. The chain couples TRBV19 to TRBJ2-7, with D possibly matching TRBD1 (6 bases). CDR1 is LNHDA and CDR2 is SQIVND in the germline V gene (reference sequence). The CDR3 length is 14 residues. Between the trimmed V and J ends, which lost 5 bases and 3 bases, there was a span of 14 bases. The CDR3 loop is CASSEMQGHYEQYF. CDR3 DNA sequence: TGTGCCAGTAGTGAAATGCAGGGGCACTACGAGCAGTACTTC.

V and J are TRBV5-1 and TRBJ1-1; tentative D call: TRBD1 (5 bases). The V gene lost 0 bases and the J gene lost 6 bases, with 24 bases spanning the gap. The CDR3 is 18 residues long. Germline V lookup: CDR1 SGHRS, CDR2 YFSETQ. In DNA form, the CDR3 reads TGCGCCAGCAGCTTGGATCCCTCCTATGGGGCTTTATCCTCTGAAGCTTTCTTT. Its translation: CASSLDPSYGALSSEAFF.

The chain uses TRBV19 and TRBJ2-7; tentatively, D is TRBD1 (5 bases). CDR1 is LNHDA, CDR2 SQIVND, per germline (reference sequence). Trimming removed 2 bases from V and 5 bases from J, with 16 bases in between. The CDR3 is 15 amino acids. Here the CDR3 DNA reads TGTGCCAGTAGTATAAAGGGGCTCAAGCCGGACGAGCAGTACTTC. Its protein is CASSIKGLKPDEQYF.

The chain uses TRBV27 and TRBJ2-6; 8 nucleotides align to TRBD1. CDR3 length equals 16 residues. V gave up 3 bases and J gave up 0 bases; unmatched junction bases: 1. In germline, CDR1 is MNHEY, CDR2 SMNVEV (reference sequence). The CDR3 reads CASSFQGASGANVLTF. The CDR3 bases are TGTGCCAGCAGTTTTCAGGGGGCCTCTGGGGCCAACGTCCTGACTTTC.

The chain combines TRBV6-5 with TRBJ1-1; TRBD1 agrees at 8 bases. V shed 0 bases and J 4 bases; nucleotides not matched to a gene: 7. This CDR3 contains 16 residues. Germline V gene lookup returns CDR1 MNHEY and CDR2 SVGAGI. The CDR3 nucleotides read TGTGCCAGCAGTTACTCGCCACGACAGGGGAGCACTGAAGCTTTCTTT. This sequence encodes CASSYSPRQGSTEAFF.

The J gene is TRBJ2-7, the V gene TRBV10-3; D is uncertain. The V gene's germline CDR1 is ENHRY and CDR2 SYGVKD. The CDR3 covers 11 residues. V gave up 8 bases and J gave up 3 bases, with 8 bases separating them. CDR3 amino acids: CAIASIYEQYF. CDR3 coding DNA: TGTGCCATCGCGTCCATCTACGAGCAGTACTTC.

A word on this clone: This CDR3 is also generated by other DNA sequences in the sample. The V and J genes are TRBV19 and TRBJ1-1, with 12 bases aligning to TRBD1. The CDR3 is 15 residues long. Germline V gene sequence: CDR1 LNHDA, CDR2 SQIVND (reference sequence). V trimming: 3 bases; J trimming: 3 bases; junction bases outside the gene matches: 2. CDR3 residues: CASSMGTGGYTEAFF. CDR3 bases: TGTGCCAGTAGTATGGGGACAGGGGGCTACACTGAAGCTTTCTTT.

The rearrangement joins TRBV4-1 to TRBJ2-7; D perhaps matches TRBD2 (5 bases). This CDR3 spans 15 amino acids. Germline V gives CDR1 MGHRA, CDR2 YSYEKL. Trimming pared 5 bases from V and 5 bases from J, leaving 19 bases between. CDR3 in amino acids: CASSTYGERGDEQYF. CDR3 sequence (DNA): TGCGCCAGCAGCACTTACGGGGAGAGAGGCGACGAGCAGTACTTC.

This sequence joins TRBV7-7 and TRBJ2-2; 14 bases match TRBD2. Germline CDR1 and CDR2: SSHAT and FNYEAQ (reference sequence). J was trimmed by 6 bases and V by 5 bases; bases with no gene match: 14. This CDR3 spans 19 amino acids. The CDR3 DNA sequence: TGTGCCAGCAGCCCCTCCTCGACTAGCGGGGGGGAAGGGGCCGGGGAGCTGTTTTTT. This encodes CASSPSSTSGGEGAGELFF. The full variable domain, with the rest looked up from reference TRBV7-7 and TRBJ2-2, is GAGVSQSPRYKVTKRGQDVTLRCDPISSHATLYWYQQALGQGPEFLTYFNYEAQPDKSGLPSDRFSAERPEGSISTLTIQRTEQRDSAMYRCASSPSSTSGGEGAGELFFGEGSRLTVL.

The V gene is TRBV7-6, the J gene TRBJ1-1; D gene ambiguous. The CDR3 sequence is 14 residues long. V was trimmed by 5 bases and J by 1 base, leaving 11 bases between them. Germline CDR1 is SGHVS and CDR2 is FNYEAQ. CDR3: CASSPGIQNTEAFF. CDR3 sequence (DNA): TGTGCCAGCAGCCCCGGGATTCAGAACACTGAAGCTTTCTTT.

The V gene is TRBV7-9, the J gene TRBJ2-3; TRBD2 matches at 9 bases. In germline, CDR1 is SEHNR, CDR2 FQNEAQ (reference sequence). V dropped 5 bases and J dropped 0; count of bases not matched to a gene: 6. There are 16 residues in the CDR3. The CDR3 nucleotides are TGTGCCAGCAGCCTCGGACTAGCGACTAGCACAGATACGCAGTATTTT. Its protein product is CASSLGLATSTDTQYF.

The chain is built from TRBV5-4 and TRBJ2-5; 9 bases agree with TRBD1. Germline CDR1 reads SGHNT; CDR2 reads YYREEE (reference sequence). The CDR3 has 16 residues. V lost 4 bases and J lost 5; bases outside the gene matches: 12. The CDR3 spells CASSRGWDRADETQYF. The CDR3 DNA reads TGTGCCAGCAGCCGGGGTTGGGACAGGGCGGATGAGACCCAGTACTTC.

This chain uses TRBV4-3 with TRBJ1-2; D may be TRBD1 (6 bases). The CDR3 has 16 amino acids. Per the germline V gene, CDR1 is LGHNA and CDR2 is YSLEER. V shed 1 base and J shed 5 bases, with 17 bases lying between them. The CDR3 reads CASSQVAGAQGYGYTF. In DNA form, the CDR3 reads TGCGCCAGCAGCCAAGTAGCGGGGGCACAAGGATATGGCTACACCTTC.

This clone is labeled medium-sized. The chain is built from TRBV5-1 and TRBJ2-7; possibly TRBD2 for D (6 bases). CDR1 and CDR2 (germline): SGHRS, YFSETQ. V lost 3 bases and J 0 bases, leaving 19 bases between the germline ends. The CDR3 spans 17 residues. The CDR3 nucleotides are TGCGCCAGCAGCTCCGGGTGGTTTGGGGGGAGCTCCTACGAGCAGTACTTC. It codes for CASSSGWFGGSSYEQYF.

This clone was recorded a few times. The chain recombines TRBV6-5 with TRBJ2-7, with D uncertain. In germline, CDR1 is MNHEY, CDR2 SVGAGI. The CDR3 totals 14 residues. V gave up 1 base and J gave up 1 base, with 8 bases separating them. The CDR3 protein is CASSYFAGSYEQYF. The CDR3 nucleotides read TGTGCCAGCAGTTACTTCGCAGGTTCCTACGAGCAGTACTTC.

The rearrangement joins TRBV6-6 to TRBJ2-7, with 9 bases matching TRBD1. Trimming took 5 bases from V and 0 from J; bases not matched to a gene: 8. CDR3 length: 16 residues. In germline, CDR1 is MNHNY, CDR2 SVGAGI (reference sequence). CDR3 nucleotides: TGTGCCAGCAGTGGAAGCCGGGACAGGGCCTCCTACGAGCAGTACTTC. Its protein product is CASSGSRDRASYEQYF.

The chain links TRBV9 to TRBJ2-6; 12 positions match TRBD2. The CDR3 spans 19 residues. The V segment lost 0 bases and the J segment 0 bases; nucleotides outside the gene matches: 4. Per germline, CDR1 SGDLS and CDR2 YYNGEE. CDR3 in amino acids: CASSVGTSGVSSGANVLTF. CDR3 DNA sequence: TGTGCCAGCAGCGTAGGGACTAGCGGGGTAAGCTCTGGGGCCAACGTCCTGACTTTC.

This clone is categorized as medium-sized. The DNA of the CDR3 is TGTGCCAGCAGTCTCGGACTAGCGGGGCTTAATGAGCAGTTCTTC. Translation: CASSLGLAGLNEQFF. The chain has TRBV6-4 and TRBJ2-1, with 12 bases fitting TRBD2. Germline values: CDR1 MRHNA, CDR2 SNTAGT. Losses at the gene ends were 5 bases for V and 7 bases for J; bases not matched to a gene: 6. The CDR3 sequence is 15 residues long.